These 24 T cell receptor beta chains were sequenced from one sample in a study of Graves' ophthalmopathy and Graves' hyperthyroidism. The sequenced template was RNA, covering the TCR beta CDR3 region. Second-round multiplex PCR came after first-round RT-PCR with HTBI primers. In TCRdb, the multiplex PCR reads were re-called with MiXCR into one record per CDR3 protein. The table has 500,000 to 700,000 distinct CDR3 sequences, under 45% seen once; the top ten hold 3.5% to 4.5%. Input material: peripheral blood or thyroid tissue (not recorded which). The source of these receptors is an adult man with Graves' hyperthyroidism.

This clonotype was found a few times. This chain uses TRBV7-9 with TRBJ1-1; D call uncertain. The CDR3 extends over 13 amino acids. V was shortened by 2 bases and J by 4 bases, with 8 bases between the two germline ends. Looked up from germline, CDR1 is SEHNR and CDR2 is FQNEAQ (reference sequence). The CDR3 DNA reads TGTGCCAGCAGCTTAAGCAATTCCACTGAAGCTTTCTTT. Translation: CASSLSNSTEAFF.

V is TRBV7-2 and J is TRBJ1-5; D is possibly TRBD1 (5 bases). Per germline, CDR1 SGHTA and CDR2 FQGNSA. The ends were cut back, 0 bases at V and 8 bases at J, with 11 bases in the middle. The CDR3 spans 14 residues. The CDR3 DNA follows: TGTGCCAGCAGCTTAGCGCAGGGCGGGGAGCCCCAGCATTTT. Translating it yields CASSLAQGGEPQHF.

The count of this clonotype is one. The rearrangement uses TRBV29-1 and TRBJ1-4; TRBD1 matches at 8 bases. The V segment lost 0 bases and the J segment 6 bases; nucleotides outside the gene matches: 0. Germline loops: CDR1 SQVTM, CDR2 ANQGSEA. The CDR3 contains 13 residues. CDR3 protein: CSVEDRGHEKLFF. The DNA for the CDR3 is TGCAGCGTTGAAGACAGGGGGCATGAAAAACTGTTTTTT.

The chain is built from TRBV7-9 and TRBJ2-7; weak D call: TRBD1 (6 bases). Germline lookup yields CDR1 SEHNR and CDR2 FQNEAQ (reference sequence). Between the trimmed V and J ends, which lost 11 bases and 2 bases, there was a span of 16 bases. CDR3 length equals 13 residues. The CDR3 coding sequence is TGTGCCTGGAGCTTAGGACAGACCTACGAGCAGTACTTC. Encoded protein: CAWSLGQTYEQYF.

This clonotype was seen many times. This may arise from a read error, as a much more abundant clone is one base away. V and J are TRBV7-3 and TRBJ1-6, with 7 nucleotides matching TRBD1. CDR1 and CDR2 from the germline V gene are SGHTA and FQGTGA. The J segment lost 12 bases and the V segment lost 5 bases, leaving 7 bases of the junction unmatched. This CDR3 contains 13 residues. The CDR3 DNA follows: TGTGCCAGCAGCCCCGACAGGGACTTACCCCTCCACTTT. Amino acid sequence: CASSPDRDLPLHF. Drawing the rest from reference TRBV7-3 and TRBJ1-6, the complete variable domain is GAGVSQTPSNKVTEKGKYVELRCDPISGHTALYWYRQSLGQGPEFLIYFQGTGAADDSGLPNDRFFAVRPEGSVSTLKIQRTERGDSAVYLCASSPDRDLPLHFGNGTRLTVT.

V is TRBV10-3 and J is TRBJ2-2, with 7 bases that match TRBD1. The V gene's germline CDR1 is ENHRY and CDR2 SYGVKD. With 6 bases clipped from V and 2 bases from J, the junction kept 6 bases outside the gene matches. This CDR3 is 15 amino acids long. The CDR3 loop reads CAIRARTGNTGELFF. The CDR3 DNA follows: TGTGCCATCAGAGCCCGGACAGGAAACACCGGGGAGCTGTTTTTT.

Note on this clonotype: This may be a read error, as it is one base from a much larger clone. The chain's CDR3 is CASNLGQIQYF. The CDR3 bases are TGCGCCAGCAACCTGGGACAGATCCAGTACTTC. This chain uses TRBV4-1 with TRBJ2-5; 7 nucleotides match TRBD1. Germline assignment: CDR1 MGHRA and CDR2 YSYEKL. CDR3 length equals 11 residues. With 7 bases clipped from V and 10 bases from J, the junction kept 6 bases outside the gene matches.

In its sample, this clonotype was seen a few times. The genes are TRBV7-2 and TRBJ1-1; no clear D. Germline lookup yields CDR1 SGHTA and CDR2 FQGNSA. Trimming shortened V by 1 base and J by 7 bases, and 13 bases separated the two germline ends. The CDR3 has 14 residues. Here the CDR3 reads CASSLDYGASEAFF. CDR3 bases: TGTGCCAGCAGCTTAGATTATGGTGCCAGTGAAGCTTTCTTT.

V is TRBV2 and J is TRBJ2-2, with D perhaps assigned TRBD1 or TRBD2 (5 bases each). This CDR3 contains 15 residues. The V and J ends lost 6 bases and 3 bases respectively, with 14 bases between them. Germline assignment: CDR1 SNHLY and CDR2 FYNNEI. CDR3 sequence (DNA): TGTGCCAGCAGAACGAACCGAGGGGACACCGGGGAGCTGTTTTTT. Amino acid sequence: CASRTNRGDTGELFF.

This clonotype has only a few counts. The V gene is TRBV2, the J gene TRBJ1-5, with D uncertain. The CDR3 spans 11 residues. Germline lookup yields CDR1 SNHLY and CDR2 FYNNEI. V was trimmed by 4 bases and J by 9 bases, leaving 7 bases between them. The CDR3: CASSAAGPQHF. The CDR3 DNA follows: TGTGCCAGCAGTGCGGCAGGGCCCCAGCATTTT.

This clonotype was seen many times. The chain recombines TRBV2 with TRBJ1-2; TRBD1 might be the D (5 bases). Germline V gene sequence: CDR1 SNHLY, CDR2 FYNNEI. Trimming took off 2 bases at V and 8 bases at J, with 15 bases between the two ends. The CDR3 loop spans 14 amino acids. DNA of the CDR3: TGTGCCAGCAGTGAACCCCGGGGGTCTAGCGGCTACACCTTC. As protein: CASSEPRGSSGYTF.

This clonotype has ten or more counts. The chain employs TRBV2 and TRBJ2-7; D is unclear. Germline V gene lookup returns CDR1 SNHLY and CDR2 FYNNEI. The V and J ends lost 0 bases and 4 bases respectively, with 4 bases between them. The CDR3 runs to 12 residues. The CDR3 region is CASSEARYEQYF. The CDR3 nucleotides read TGTGCCAGCAGTGAAGCGAGGTACGAGCAGTACTTC. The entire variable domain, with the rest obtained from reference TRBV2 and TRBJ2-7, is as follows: EPEVTQTPSHQVTQMGQEVILRCVPISNHLYFYWYRQILGQKVEFLVSFYNNEISEKSEIFDDQFSVERPDGSNFTLKIRSTKLEDSAMYFCASSEARYEQYFGPGTRLTVT.

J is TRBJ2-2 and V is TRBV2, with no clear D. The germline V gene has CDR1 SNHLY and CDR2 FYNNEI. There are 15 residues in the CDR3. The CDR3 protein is CATNPGGNNTGELFF. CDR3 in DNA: TGTGCTACTAATCCGGGCGGAAATAACACCGGGGAGCTGTTTTTT. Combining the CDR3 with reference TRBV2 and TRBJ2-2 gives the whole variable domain EPEVTQTPSHQVTQMGQEVILRCVPISNHLYFYWYRQILGQKVEFLVSFYNNEISEKSEIFDDQFSVERPDGSNFTLKIRSTKLEDSAMYFCATNPGGNNTGELFFGEGSRLTVL.

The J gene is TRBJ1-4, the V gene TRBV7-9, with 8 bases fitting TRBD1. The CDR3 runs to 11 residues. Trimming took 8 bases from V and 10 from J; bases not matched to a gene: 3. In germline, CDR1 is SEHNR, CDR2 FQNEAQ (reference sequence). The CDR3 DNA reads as TGTGCCAGCGACAGGGGCGGAAAACTGTTTTTT. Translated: CASDRGGKLFF.

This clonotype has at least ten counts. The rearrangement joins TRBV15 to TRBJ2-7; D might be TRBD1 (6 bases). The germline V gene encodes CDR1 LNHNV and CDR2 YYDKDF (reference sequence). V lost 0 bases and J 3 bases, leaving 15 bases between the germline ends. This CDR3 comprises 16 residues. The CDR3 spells CATSRDMTDSYYEQYF. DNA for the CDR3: TGTGCCACCAGCAGAGATATGACGGACAGTTACTACGAGCAGTACTTC.

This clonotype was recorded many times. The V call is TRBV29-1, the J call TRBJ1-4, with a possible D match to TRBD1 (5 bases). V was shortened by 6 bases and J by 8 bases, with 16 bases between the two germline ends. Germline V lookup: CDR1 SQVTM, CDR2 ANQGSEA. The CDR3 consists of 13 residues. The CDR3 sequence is CSVMGRQSEKLFF. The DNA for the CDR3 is TGCAGCGTCATGGGGAGACAGTCAGAAAAACTGTTTTTT.

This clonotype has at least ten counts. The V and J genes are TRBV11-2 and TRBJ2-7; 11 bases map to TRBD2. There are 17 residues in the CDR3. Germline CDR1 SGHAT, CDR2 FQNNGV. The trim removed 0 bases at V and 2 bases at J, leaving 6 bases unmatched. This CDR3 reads CASSLELAGVPPYEQYF. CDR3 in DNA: TGTGCCAGCAGCTTAGAACTAGCGGGAGTCCCGCCCTACGAGCAGTACTTC.

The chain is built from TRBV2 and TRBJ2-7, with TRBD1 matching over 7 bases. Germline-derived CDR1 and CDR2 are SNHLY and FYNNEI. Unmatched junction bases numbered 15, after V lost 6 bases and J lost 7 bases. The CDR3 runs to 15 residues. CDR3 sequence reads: CASSLLGTAYNEQYF. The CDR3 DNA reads TGTGCCAGCAGCCTCCTCGGGACAGCCTACAATGAGCAGTACTTC.

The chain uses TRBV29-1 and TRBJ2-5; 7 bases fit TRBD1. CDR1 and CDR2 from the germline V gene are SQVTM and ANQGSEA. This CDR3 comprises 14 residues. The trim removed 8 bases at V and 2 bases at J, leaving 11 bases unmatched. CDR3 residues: CSLRATGRQETQYF. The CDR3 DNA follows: TGCAGCTTACGAGCGACAGGGAGACAAGAGACCCAGTACTTC.

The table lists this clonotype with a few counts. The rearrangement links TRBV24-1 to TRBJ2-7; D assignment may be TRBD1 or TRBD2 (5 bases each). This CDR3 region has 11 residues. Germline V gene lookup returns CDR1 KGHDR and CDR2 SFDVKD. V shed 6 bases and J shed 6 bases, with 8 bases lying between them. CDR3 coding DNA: TGTGCCACCAGTTGGGGGAGCGAGCAGTACTTC. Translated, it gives CATSWGSEQYF.

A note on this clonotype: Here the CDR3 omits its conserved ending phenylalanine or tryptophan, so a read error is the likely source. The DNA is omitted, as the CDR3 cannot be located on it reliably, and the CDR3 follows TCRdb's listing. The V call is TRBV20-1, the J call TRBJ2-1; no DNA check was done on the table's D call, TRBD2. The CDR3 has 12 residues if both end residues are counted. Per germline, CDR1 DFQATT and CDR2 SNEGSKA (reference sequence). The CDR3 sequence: CSAGALGRASID.

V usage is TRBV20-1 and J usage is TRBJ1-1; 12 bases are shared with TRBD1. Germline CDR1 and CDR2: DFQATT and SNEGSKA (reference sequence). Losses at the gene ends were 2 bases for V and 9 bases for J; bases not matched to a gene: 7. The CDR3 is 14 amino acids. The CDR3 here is CSARQVRDRGQAFF. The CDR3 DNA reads TGCAGTGCTAGACAAGTGCGGGACAGGGGGCAAGCTTTCTTT.

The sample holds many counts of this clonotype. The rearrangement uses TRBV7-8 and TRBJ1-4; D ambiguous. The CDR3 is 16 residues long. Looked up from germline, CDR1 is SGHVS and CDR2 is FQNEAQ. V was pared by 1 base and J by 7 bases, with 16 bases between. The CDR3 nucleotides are TGTGCCAGCAGCTTAGTAGGCGCCATCCCCGGTGAAAAACTGTTTTTT. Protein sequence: CASSLVGAIPGEKLFF.

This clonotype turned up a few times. CDR3 nucleotides: TGCAGCGTTGAAGCTGGCTGGAGCTCCTACAATGAGCAGTTCTTC. Translation: CSVEAGWSSYNEQFF. The rearrangement links TRBV29-1 to TRBJ2-1, with D hard to call. The CDR3 spans 15 residues. The ends were cut back, 1 base at V and 0 bases at J, with 10 bases in the middle. The germline V gene has CDR1 SQVTM and CDR2 ANQGSEA.